This is a list of T cell receptor beta chains from one sample in a study of vaccination and CD4 T cells after COVID-19. TCRdb itself ran the PCR reads through MiXCR, one entry per CDR3 protein. This table holds fewer than 15,000 distinct CDR3 sequences, approximately 60% found once. These receptors' targets are unknown. The sequences come from CD4+ T cells from blood, cultured in vitro, collected before SARS-CoV-2 vaccination. Receptors were obtained from a human donor who had recovered from COVID-19. Both conserved end residues are part of each CDR3. The D gene is left open where the match is weak. Clone size, where shown, is once, few, many, or a class for clones that have expanded.

TRBD2,TRBJ2-7,TRBV6-1,NA,CASSRHRPSGPYEQYF,TGTGCCAGCAGTCGACACCGGCCTAGCGGACCCTACGAGCAGTACTTC
NA,TRBJ1-5,TRBV2,NA,CASSEVGFPSAQHF,TGTGCCAGCAGTGAGGTAGGGTTCCCCTCGGCCCAGCATTTT
NA,TRBJ2-5,TRBV7-2,few,CASSLEGFGTQYF,TGTGCCAGCAGCTTAGAAGGTTTCGGGACCCAGTACTTC
NA,TRBJ2-2,TRBV28,NA,CASSIGATYTGELFF,TGTGCCAGCAGTATCGGCGCGACCTACACCGGGGAGCTGTTTTTT
NA,TRBJ2-7,TRBV27,NA,CASSVGGDYFYEQYF,TGTGCCAGCTCTGTAGGGGGAGACTACTTCTACGAGCAGTACTTC
TRBD1,TRBJ2-2,TRBV20-1,NA,CSAYSTGTTGELFF,TGCAGTGCTTATTCGACAGGGACGACCGGGGAGCTGTTTTTT
TRBD1,TRBJ1-6,TRBV7-3,NA,CASSLGQTNSPLHF,TGTGCCAGCAGCTTGGGACAGACCAATTCACCCCTCCACTTT
TRBD1,TRBJ1-5,TRBV20-1,NA,CSAEVGTGIHQPQHF,TGCAGTGCTGAGGTCGGGACAGGCATACATCAGCCCCAGCATTTT
NA,TRBJ2-5,TRBV15,NA,CATSRVRVGGEETQYF,TGTGCCACCAGCAGAGTCCGTGTCGGGGGCGAAGAGACCCAGTACTTC
TRBD2,TRBJ2-5,TRBV7-2,NA,CASSLNAGGQETQYF,TGTGCCAGCAGCTTAAACGCGGGGGGGCAAGAGACCCAGTACTTC
TRBD1,TRBJ1-2,TRBV19,NA,CASTGTANYGYTF,TGTGCCAGTACCGGGACAGCCAACTATGGCTACACCTTC
NA,TRBJ1-1,TRBV6-1,NA,CASRPGRTNTEAFF,TGTGCCAGCAGACCGGGACGGACGAACACTGAAGCTTTCTTT
NA,TRBJ1-2,TRBV7-2,NA,CASNRPGGDYGYTF,TGTGCCAGCAACAGGCCGGGGGGAGACTATGGCTACACCTTC
TRBD2,TRBJ2-2,TRBV7-2,NA,CASSRLAGGLGAGELFF,TGTGCCAGCAGCCGGCTAGCGGGAGGGCTTGGAGCCGGGGAGCTGTTTTTT
TRBD1,TRBJ1-1,TRBV11-3,few,CASSSNPWGTGNTEAFF,TGTGCCAGCAGCTCCAATCCTTGGGGGACAGGAAACACTGAAGCTTTCTTT
NA,TRBJ1-6,TRBV27,NA,CASSFQDHNSPLHF,TGTGCCAGCAGCTTCCAGGACCACAATTCACCCCTCCACTTT
TRBD1,TRBJ2-7,TRBV11-3,NA,CASSYITGGYEQYF,TGTGCCAGCAGCTATATAACAGGGGGCTACGAGCAGTACTTC
TRBD1,TRBJ1-1,TRBV29-1,NA,CSATTGGGGTFF,TGCAGCGCCACCACAGGGGGCGGTGGGACTTTCTTT
NA,TRBJ2-4,TRBV15,few,CATSGDRKLAKNIQYF,TGTGCCACCAGCGGAGACAGGAAACTAGCCAAAAACATTCAGTACTTC
TRBD1,TRBJ1-1,TRBV4-3,NA,CASSQGQHTEAFF,TGCGCCAGCAGCCAGGGACAGCACACTGAAGCTTTCTTT
NA,TRBJ2-7,TRBV20-1,NA,CSASDPSSPPYEQYF,TGCAGTGCTAGTGATCCTAGTTCCCCCCCCTACGAGCAGTACTTC
NA,TRBJ2-2,TRBV7-2,NA,CASSLVGGELFF,TGTGCCAGCAGCTTAGTCGGCGGGGAGCTGTTTTTT
NA,TRBJ1-2,TRBV5-4,NA,CASSLDGRNYGYTF,TGTGCCAGCAGTCTGGACGGTCGTAACTATGGCTACACCTTC
TRBD2,TRBJ2-1,TRBV5-1,NA,CASTLADASYNEQFF,TGCGCCAGCACCCTAGCGGATGCCTCCTACAATGAGCAGTTCTTC
TRBD2,TRBJ2-5,TRBV20-1,NA,CSATGRAGETQYF,TGCAGTGCTACGGGGAGGGCCGGGGAGACCCAGTACTTC
NA,TRBJ1-5,TRBV12-3/TRBV12-4,NA,CASSVSTQPQHF,TGTGCCAGCAGTGTCTCGACTCAGCCCCAGCATTTT
TRBD2,TRBJ2-1,TRBV7-6,NA,CASSLYTSGGYSYNEQFF,TGTGCCAGCAGCTTGTATACTAGCGGGGGGTATAGCTACAATGAGCAGTTCTTC
TRBD2,TRBJ2-1,TRBV7-9,NA,CASSSFTTSGRSTEQFF,TGTGCCAGCAGCTCCTTTACAACTAGCGGGAGGTCGACCGAGCAGTTCTTC
TRBD2,TRBJ2-3,TRBV28,NA,CASSPIAGGSDADTQYF,TGTGCCAGCAGTCCAATAGCGGGAGGGTCTGACGCAGATACGCAGTATTTT
NA,TRBJ1-5,TRBV20-1,few,CSARGTISNQPQHF,TGCAGTGCTAGAGGCACAATTAGCAATCAGCCCCAGCATTTT
NA,TRBJ2-3,TRBV30,NA,CARKKHGGTDTQYF,TGTGCCCGAAAGAAGCACGGAGGCACAGATACGCAGTATTTT
NA,TRBJ2-7,TRBV2,few,CASSDYNGDEQYF,TGTGCCAGCAGTGACTACAATGGGGACGAGCAGTACTTC
NA,TRBJ2-3,TRBV7-9,few,CASSKARGWDTDTQYF,TGTGCCAGCAGCAAGGCGCGAGGGTGGGACACAGATACGCAGTATTTT
NA,TRBJ2-7,TRBV28,NA,CASSALNPYEQYF,TGTGCCAGCAGTGCCCTCAACCCCTACGAGCAGTACTTC
NA,TRBJ2-1,TRBV10-3,NA,CAISESGRPYNEQFF,TGTGCCATCAGTGAGTCAGGACGTCCCTACAATGAGCAGTTCTTC
TRBD1,TRBJ1-2,TRBV20-1,NA,CSASRGAYGYTF,TGCAGTGCTAGCAGGGGGGCCTATGGCTACACCTTC
NA,TRBJ1-1,TRBV6-1,NA,CASRSRSRGNNTEAFF,TGTGCCAGCAGATCCAGGAGTAGGGGAAACAACACTGAAGCTTTCTTT
NA,TRBJ1-5,TRBV6-2/TRBV6-3,NA,CASRERQLNQPQHF,TGTGCCAGCAGGGAACGACAGCTCAATCAGCCCCAGCATTTT
NA,TRBJ1-2,TRBV5-4,NA,CASSFPWGALGYTF,TGTGCCAGCAGCTTTCCATGGGGGGCGCTTGGCTACACCTTC
NA,TRBJ1-1,TRBV19,NA,CASSPGTDPAPTEAFF,TGTGCCAGTAGTCCGGGGACCGACCCAGCGCCCACTGAAGCTTTCTTT
TRBD1,TRBJ1-5,TRBV30,large,CAWSPGGRQPQHF,TGTGCCTGGAGTCCAGGGGGTAGACAGCCCCAGCATTTT
TRBD1,TRBJ1-2,TRBV28,NA,CASSPRTGDYGYTF,TGTGCCAGCAGCCCCCGGACAGGGGATTACGGCTACACCTTC
TRBD1,TRBJ1-1,TRBV5-4,NA,CASSFFGTGLNTEAFF,TGTGCCAGCAGCTTCTTCGGGACAGGGCTGAACACTGAAGCTTTCTTT
NA,TRBJ1-2,TRBV6-1,few,CASSASHSNYGYTF,TGTGCCAGCAGTGCCTCGCACTCGAACTATGGCTACACCTTC
TRBD2,TRBJ2-5,TRBV5-4,NA,CASSREGRETQYF,TGTGCCAGCAGCCGGGAGGGAAGGGAGACCCAGTACTTC
NA,TRBJ1-3,TRBV20-1,NA,CSARDAGTSGNTIYF,TGCAGTGCTAGAGATGCCGGCACCTCTGGAAACACCATATATTTT
TRBD2,TRBJ2-1,TRBV20-1,NA,CSARVPLAGVNEQFF,TGCAGTGCTAGAGTTCCCCTAGCGGGAGTGAATGAGCAGTTCTTC
NA,TRBJ2-1,TRBV6-1,NA,CASSPMRTEAHKQFF,TGTGCCAGCAGTCCGATGAGGACCGAAGCCCATAAGCAGTTCTTC
NA,TRBJ1-1,TRBV28,NA,CASSSPADGTGTEAFF,TGTGCCAGCAGTTCTCCCGCGGACGGGACTGGGACTGAAGCTTTCTTT
TRBD1,TRBJ2-7,TRBV7-9,NA,CASSRQGGFYEQYF,TGTGCCAGCAGCCGACAGGGGGGCTTCTACGAGCAGTACTTC
NA,TRBJ1-5,TRBV7-2,once,CASSFSGQTVNQPQHF,TGTGCCAGCAGCTTTTCAGGACAGACCGTTAATCAGCCCCAGCATTTT
TRBD2,TRBJ2-2,TRBV7-3,NA,CASSLKGLAGSNTGELFF,TGTGCCAGCAGCTTAAAGGGACTAGCGGGATCGAACACCGGGGAGCTGTTTTTT
TRBD1,TRBJ2-1,TRBV7-6,once,CASSLGRKVTGESYNEQFF,TGTGCCAGCAGCTTAGGAAGGAAAGTGACAGGGGAATCCTACAATGAGCAGTTCTTC
TRBD2,TRBJ2-7,TRBV20-1,NA,CSASTQGGSLGEQYF,TGCAGTGCCTCTACCCAGGGCGGGAGTCTGGGGGAGCAGTACTTC
TRBD2,TRBJ2-5,TRBV20-1,NA,CSARGRGGYETQYF,TGCAGTGCTAGAGGGCGGGGGGGTTATGAGACCCAGTACTTC
NA,TRBJ1-6,TRBV6-1,few,CASSITGMVPSPLHF,TGTGCCAGCAGCATAACAGGGATGGTGCCTTCACCCCTCCACTTT
NA,TRBJ2-5,TRBV18,NA,CASSSAGTPGETQYF,TGTGCCAGCTCATCAGCCGGGACCCCAGGCGAGACCCAGTACTTC
TRBD1,TRBJ2-4,TRBV6-1,NA,CASSVPGQSNIQYF,TGTGCCAGCAGTGTACCGGGACAGTCTAACATTCAGTACTTC